This is a list of T cell receptor beta chains from one sample in a study of shared clonotypes between healthy human individuals. The repertoire was sequenced with immunoSEQ multiplex PCR; TCRdb's copy has only in-frame clones and lacks some. The sample has roughly 2.5 million clones; about 92% are singletons. Sequencing input: naive CD4+ T cells sorted from blood. These TCRs come from a man in his late teens or twenties in good health. CDR3s include the opening cysteine and the closing phenylalanine or tryptophan. D genes are given only for firm matches. Clone size is shown for a subset of rows, as once, few, many or a class of expanded clone.

>TRBJ2-5|TRBD1|TRBV7-9|NA
TGTGCCAGCAGCAGCCTGGGACAGGGCCAAGAGACCCAGTACTTC
CASSSLGQGQETQYF
>TRBJ1-4|NA|TRBV6-6|NA
TGTGCCAGCAGCCCAAGGGGGGGGGCTAATGAAAAACTGTTTTTT
CASSPRGGANEKLFF
>TRBJ2-5|NA|TRBV5-1|NA
TGCGCCAGCAGCTTGGCCGCGGCCGAGGGAGAGACCCAGTACTTC
CASSLAAAEGETQYF
>TRBJ2-1|NA|TRBV9|NA
TGTGCCAGCAGCCCATCGACCAGCAATGAGCAGTTCTTC
CASSPSTSNEQFF
>TRBJ1-6|TRBD1|TRBV10-2|NA
TGCGCCAGCGGGGACAGGGATAATTCACCCCTCCACTTT
CASGDRDNSPLHF
>TRBJ2-2|NA|TRBV5-1|NA
TGCGCCAGCAGCTTGGAAGCGACGAACACCGGGGAGCTGTTTTTT
CASSLEATNTGELFF
>TRBJ2-3|NA|TRBV18|NA
TGTGCCAGCTCACCACCGGGGGGAGGTCTTAACACAGATACGCAGTATTTT
CASSPPGGGLNTDTQYF
>TRBJ2-3|NA|TRBV7-2|NA
TGTGCCAGCAGCCAGGGACTCCTTACGGATACGCAGTATTTT
CASSQGLLTDTQYF
>TRBJ2-3|NA|TRBV4-3|once
TGCGCCAGCAGCCAAGGGTCGACGAGCACAGATACGCAGTATTTT
CASSQGSTSTDTQYF
>TRBJ1-1|NA|TRBV19|NA
TGTGCCAGTAGTGGAGACAGAAGCTCTGAAGCTTTCTTT
CASSGDRSSEAFF
>TRBJ2-2|NA|TRBV6-6|NA
TGTGCCAGCAGAAACACAGGGGGGGGCACCGGGGAGCTGTTTTTT
CASRNTGGGTGELFF
>TRBJ2-5|NA|TRBV11-2|NA
TGTGCCAGCTCGGAGTACGGTAAGACCCAGTACTTC
CASSEYGKTQYF
>TRBJ1-4|NA|TRBV2|NA
TGTGCCAGCACTGCAGGGGCGGTGGGGGAAAAACTGTTTTTT
CASTAGAVGEKLFF
>TRBJ1-5|TRBD1|TRBV27|NA
TGTGCCAGCAGTCAACAGGGGGCTGGGCAGCCCCAGCATTTT
CASSQQGAGQPQHF
>TRBJ2-7|NA|TRBV6-1|NA
TGTGCCAGCAGTGAAGCAAGCGGCTCCTACGAGCAGTACTTC
CASSEASGSYEQYF
>TRBJ2-3|NA|TRBV18|NA
TGTGCCAGCTCACCGACACAGGCGGGCACAGATACGCAGTATTTT
CASSPTQAGTDTQYF
>TRBJ2-7|TRBD2|TRBV6-6|once
TGTGCCAGCAGCGGGACTAGCGGGAACTACGAGCAGTACTTC
CASSGTSGNYEQYF
>TRBJ2-5|NA|TRBV5-3|NA
TGTGCCAGAAGCTTGGAGGACAGCCAAGAGACCCAGTACTTC
CARSLEDSQETQYF
>TRBJ1-1|NA|TRBV10-3|few
TGTGCCATCAGTGAGCCGTACACTGAAGCTTTCTTT
CAISEPYTEAFF
>TRBJ1-2|TRBD1|TRBV2|NA
TGTGCCAGCAGTGAGGGTGCGGGCAGGGGGATCCTTGGCTACACCTTC
CASSEGAGRGILGYTF
>TRBJ1-6|TRBD1|TRBV6-1|NA
TGTGCCAGCAGTGGGACAGGCAAGGATAATTCACCCCTCCACTTT
CASSGTGKDNSPLHF
>TRBJ2-5|TRBD2|TRBV5-1|NA
TGCGCCAGCAGCTTTCTAGCGGGAGGGGAAGAGACCCAGTACTTC
CASSFLAGGEETQYF
>TRBJ1-4|TRBD1|TRBV19|NA
TGTGCCAGTAGTGACAGGGGAAGTACAACTAATGAAAAACTGTTTTTT
CASSDRGSTTNEKLFF
>TRBJ2-7|NA|TRBV6-5|NA
TGTGCCACCCGGACGGTGATGTACGAGCAGTACTTC
CATRTVMYEQYF
>TRBJ2-7|TRBD2|TRBV19|NA
TGTGCCAGTAGTATCTCGTGGGTAACGGGAGGGCCTTACGAGCAGTACTTC
CASSISWVTGGPYEQYF
>TRBJ2-5|TRBD2|TRBV7-9|NA
TGTGCCAGCAGCGAAACTAGCGGCCTAGAGACCCAGTACTTC
CASSETSGLETQYF
>TRBJ2-3|NA|TRBV5-5|NA
TGTGCCAGCAGCTTGTTAGGGCTAACGCAGTATTTT
CASSLLGLTQYF
>TRBJ1-1|NA|TRBV18|NA
TGTGCCAGCTCCGAGAACCGGGGAGACACTGAAGCTTTCTTT
CASSENRGDTEAFF
>TRBJ2-5|NA|TRBV2|NA
TGTGCCACCTCCAGGCTGGACGCGGGGGAGACCCAGTACTTC
CATSRLDAGETQYF
>TRBJ1-1|NA|TRBV11-2|NA
TGTGCCAGCAGCCCCTCTGGGGTAAGTGCTTTCTTT
CASSPSGVSAFF
>TRBJ2-7|NA|TRBV30|NA
TGTGCCTGGAGTGGAGGCAGCTTCTACGAGCAGTACTTC
CAWSGGSFYEQYF
>TRBJ1-3|NA|TRBV25-1|NA
TGTGCCAGCAGTGAACATACAGGACTAAGCTCTGGAAACACCATATATTTT
CASSEHTGLSSGNTIYF
>TRBJ1-3|TRBD1|TRBV7-9|NA
TGTGCCAGCAGCCGACAGGGGGCGAAAGGAAACACCATATATTTT
CASSRQGAKGNTIYF
>TRBJ1-3|NA|TRBV9|once
TGTGCCAGCGGAAAACAGGGACCTGGAAACACCATATATTTT
CASGKQGPGNTIYF
>TRBJ2-2|TRBD2|TRBV6-1|NA
TGTGCCAGCAGTAAAGTGGGACTAGCGGCGAACACCGGGGAGCTGTTTTTT
CASSKVGLAANTGELFF
>TRBJ1-5|NA|TRBV2|NA
TGTGCCAGCGTGCAGGGCTTGGACAATCAGCCCCAGCATTTT
CASVQGLDNQPQHF
>TRBJ2-3|NA|TRBV5-1|few
TGCGCCAGCAGTTCCGGGACTAGCACAGATACGCAGTATTTT
CASSSGTSTDTQYF
>TRBJ2-5|NA|TRBV7-9|NA
TGTGCCAGCAGCGCCACCGGCTTAGCGGTCCAAGAGACCCAGTACTTC
CASSATGLAVQETQYF
>TRBJ1-4|TRBD1|TRBV7-9|NA
TGTGCCAGCAGCACCCGGACAGGCGTTAATGAAAAACTGTTTTTT
CASSTRTGVNEKLFF
>TRBJ2-3|NA|TRBV5-1|NA
TGCGCCAGCAGCTTGGTGGGGGGTAGCACAGATACGCAGTATTTT
CASSLVGGSTDTQYF
>TRBJ2-7|NA|TRBV29-1|NA
TGCAGCGTTGCGGGTGCCACCTACGAGCAGTACTTC
CSVAGATYEQYF
>TRBJ2-1|NA|TRBV29-1|NA
TGCAGCGTCGCTAGGGTCCTAGCCACTGAGCAGTTCTTC
CSVARVLATEQFF